Listed here is a single T cell receptor beta chain. The V and J ends lost 8 bases and 1 base respectively, with 8 bases between them. Germline CDR1 LNHDA, CDR2 SQIVND (reference sequence). CDR3 length: 12 residues. The sample is drawn from a study of blood T cell repertoires in COVID-19. Study overall: Italy, Spain and the United States were the sources of the convalescent and acute COVID-19 samples. PBMCs, B-cell-depleted T cells, or T cells were the source of the cDNA or gDNA that made up the material.

Original analysis: Reference gene primer amplification gave estimated nucleated cell counts. Generated by immunoSEQ multiplex PCR, the TCRdb table keeps only in-frame clones and is missing some. D and trimming come from the DNA, and the V and J calls and clone size come from that table. This table holds around 380,000 clones, roughly 86% found once. This TCR came from a human donor with acute or convalescent COVID-19. The donor label of this sample is uncertain. The chain links TRBV19 to TRBJ1-1; D gene unclear. The sample was peripheral blood. The CDR3 here is CASGPTNTEAFF. The CDR3 region has the DNA TGTGCCAGTGGCCCCACGAACACTGAAGCTTTCTTT.